This is a list of T cell receptor beta chains from one sample in a study of T cell repertoires in cytomegalovirus infection. Using its own MiXCR run on the reads, TCRdb lists one record per CDR3 protein. The sample has fewer than 900,000 distinct CDR3 sequences; almost 30% are singletons. The antigens of these receptors remain unknown. Sequences were derived from cultured CD8+ T cells from PBMCs, sampled from culture after CMV antigen stimulation. These receptors all stem from a human donor in good health (CMV status not recorded). Some clones in this sample may be carry-over from other donors' samples. Both conserved end residues are part of each CDR3. The D gene is left open where the match is weak. Some rows have no size entry. The others give once, few or many, or a class for an expanded clone.

D | J | size | V | DNA | CDR3
TRBD2 | TRBJ2-3 | NA | TRBV28 | TGTGCCAGCAGCACGACTAGCGGGGGGACATCCCGGGGGACAGATACGCAGTATTTT | CASSTTSGGTSRGTDTQYF
NA | TRBJ1-1 | few | TRBV6-6 | TGTGCCAGCAGTTACGAAACGGCGAACACTGAAGCTTTCTTT | CASSYETANTEAFF
NA | TRBJ1-1 | few | TRBV27 | TGTGCCAGCCAGGACGGACTGAACACTGAAGCTTTCTTT | CASQDGLNTEAFF
NA | TRBJ2-1 | NA | TRBV19 | TGTGCCAGTAGTCCGGGGACGGTGCAGTTCTTC | CASSPGTVQFF
NA | TRBJ1-1 | few | TRBV27 | TGTGCCAGCAGGGGAAGGGGGAACACTGAAGCTTTCTTT | CASRGRGNTEAFF
NA | TRBJ1-1 | many | TRBV12-3/TRBV12-4 | TGTGCCAGCACCTCCTACACTGAAGCTTTCTTT | CASTSYTEAFF
NA | TRBJ2-3 | NA | TRBV12-3/TRBV12-4 | TGTGCCAGCAGTCGGACTAACACAGATACGCAGTATTTT | CASSRTNTDTQYF
NA | TRBJ2-3 | few | TRBV27 | TGTGCCGCACTCGGGACAGATACGCAGTATTTT | CAALGTDTQYF
TRBD1 | TRBJ2-1 | NA | TRBV12-3/TRBV12-4 | TGTGCCAGCAGTTTAGAACAGGGGTTCGGCAATGAGCAGTTCTTC | CASSLEQGFGNEQFF
TRBD2 | TRBJ2-7 | NA | TRBV2 | TGTGCCACCCTAGCGGGGGGCCGAAACGAGCAGTACTTC | CATLAGGRNEQYF
NA | TRBJ2-2 | few | TRBV9 | TGTGCCAGCAGCGTAGACAGAACCGGGGAGCTGTTTTTT | CASSVDRTGELFF
NA | TRBJ2-5 | few | TRBV5-5 | TGTGCCAGCAGCTTGTGGGCAGGGACCCAAGAGACCCAGTACTTC | CASSLWAGTQETQYF
NA | TRBJ2-4 | many | TRBV6-1 | TGTGCCAGCAGTGTAAGGGACCTGGAAAAAAACATTCAGTACTTC | CASSVRDLEKNIQYF
NA | TRBJ1-1 | many | TRBV7-8 | TGTGCCAGCAGCGCAGACAGACCACGGGGCACTGAAGCTTTCTTT | CASSADRPRGTEAFF
NA | TRBJ2-1 | few | TRBV7-8 | TGTGCCAGCAGCTTAGAAAATCGGGGGAATGAGCAGTTCTTC | CASSLENRGNEQFF
NA | TRBJ1-6 | few | TRBV2 | TGTGCCAGCAGCGAAACGGTGTTCAGCTCCTATAATTCACCCCTCCACTTT | CASSETVFSSYNSPLHF
NA | TRBJ2-1 | NA | TRBV6-5 | TGTGCCAGCAGATACGGCCCGAACAATGAGCAGTTCTTC | CASRYGPNNEQFF
NA | TRBJ2-6 | NA | TRBV27 | TGTGCCAGCAGTTCTCCCCACAGGGCTGGGGCCAACGTCCTGACTTTC | CASSSPHRAGANVLTF
TRBD2 | TRBJ2-1 | many | TRBV11-2 | TGTGCCAGCAGCTTCCTAGCGGGGTACAATGAGCAGTTCTTC | CASSFLAGYNEQFF
NA | TRBJ2-2 | NA | TRBV7-6 | TGTGCCAGCAGCGCGACAGCGTTCGCGAACACCGGGGAGCTGTTTTTT | CASSATAFANTGELFF
NA | TRBJ2-3 | many | TRBV5-1 | TGCGCCAGCAGCTACGACGGGGGGCGGTCAGATACGCAGTATTTT | CASSYDGGRSDTQYF
TRBD2 | TRBJ2-3 | few | TRBV12-5 | TGTGCTAGCGGGGGGGCCCCAGATACGCAGTATTTT | CASGGAPDTQYF
NA | TRBJ1-5 | many | TRBV19 | TGTGCCAGTAGCGGGACGGATTATAGCAATCAGCCCCAGCATTTT | CASSGTDYSNQPQHF
TRBD1 | TRBJ1-2 | NA | TRBV15 | TGTGCCACCAGCAGAATGGGGGCCGGGACAGGGCTTTTCTATGGCTACACCTTC | CATSRMGAGTGLFYGYTF
NA | TRBJ1-5 | NA | TRBV27 | TGTGCCAGCAGTTTATCGCGGACACAGAATCAGCCCCAGCATTTT | CASSLSRTQNQPQHF
TRBD1 | TRBJ2-5 | NA | TRBV15 | TGTGCCACCAGCAGGGGGGACAGTACAGTAGAGACCCAGTACTTC | CATSRGDSTVETQYF
NA | TRBJ1-3 | few | TRBV19 | TGTGCCAGTAGTATTCCGCCGGGACTTGAAAGCGACTCTGGAAACACCATATATTTT | CASSIPPGLESDSGNTIYF
NA | TRBJ1-5 | many | TRBV12-3/TRBV12-4 | TGTGCCAGCAGTTTTAGGACCAATCAGCCCCAGCATTTT | CASSFRTNQPQHF
NA | TRBJ2-1 | few | TRBV7-9 | TGTGCCAGCAGCTTATTTCTGGGCTACAATGAGCAGTTCTTC | CASSLFLGYNEQFF
NA | TRBJ2-5 | few | TRBV4-3 | TGCGCCAGCAGCTCCATAGACGACCGGAGGGAGACCCAGTACTTC | CASSSIDDRRETQYF
TRBD1 | TRBJ1-3 | once | TRBV3-1 | TGTGCCAGCAGCCGCGGACAGGTCTTTACTGGAAACACCATATATTTT | CASSRGQVFTGNTIYF
TRBD2 | TRBJ2-5 | few | TRBV24-1 | TGTGCCACCAGTGATTTGAGGACTAGCGGGGCATATATAGAGGAGACCCAGTACTTC | CATSDLRTSGAYIEETQYF
NA | TRBJ2-2 | many | TRBV6-5 | TGTGCCAGCAGTTTACCCGGGACAACGAACACCGGGGAGCTGTTTTTT | CASSLPGTTNTGELFF
NA | TRBJ1-2 | many | TRBV7-2 | TGTGCCAGCAGCTTTGGGACGGCCGGCGGCTACACCTTC | CASSFGTAGGYTF
NA | TRBJ2-1 | few | TRBV18 | TGTGCCAGCTCACCACCGGGGTGGAGCTCCTACAATGAGCAGTTCTTC | CASSPPGWSSYNEQFF
NA | TRBJ2-1 | NA | TRBV7-9 | TGTGCCAGCGATGAGCAGTTCTTC | CASDEQFF
NA | TRBJ2-7 | NA | TRBV20-1 | TGCAGTGTTAACTCAGGATCCTACGAGCAGTACTTC | CSVNSGSYEQYF
NA | TRBJ2-2 | few | TRBV6-8 | TGTGCCAGCAGTTATTCTTCAGGCACCGGGGAGCTGTTTTTT | CASSYSSGTGELFF
NA | TRBJ1-1 | NA | TRBV11-3 | TGTGCCAGCAGCTTTCCAGGGGAAGGAGCTTTCTTT | CASSFPGEGAFF
NA | TRBJ1-1 | few | TRBV29-1 | TGCAGCGTGGGCTCCGGTGGGGCTGAAGCTTTCTTT | CSVGSGGAEAFF
TRBD1 | TRBJ2-5 | many | TRBV7-2 | TGTGCCAGCAGCTTAGTACGGCTAATGGGGACAGGGGATAAAGAGACCCAGTACTTC | CASSLVRLMGTGDKETQYF
NA | TRBJ1-5 | few | TRBV19 | TGTGCCAGTAGTATGGGACCTTACAATCAGCCCCAGCATTTT | CASSMGPYNQPQHF
TRBD2 | TRBJ2-3 | few | TRBV9 | TGTGCCAGCAGCGTGCCACAAGGGGCTAGCGGGGGTCCAGATACGCAGTATTTT | CASSVPQGASGGPDTQYF
TRBD1 | TRBJ2-5 | NA | TRBV7-9 | TGTGCCAGCAGCTTTGACAGGGCGGCAAGTGAGACCCAGTACTTC | CASSFDRAASETQYF
NA | TRBJ2-1 | NA | TRBV6-1 | TGTGCCAGCAGCTACCGGGACCACGACAATGAGCAGTTCTTC | CASSYRDHDNEQFF
TRBD1 | TRBJ2-1 | NA | TRBV19 | TGTGCCAGTAGTGTAGGACAGGGGTACAATGAGCAGTTCTTC | CASSVGQGYNEQFF
TRBD1 | TRBJ1-1 | few | TRBV19 | TGTGCCATGAGGTGGGGGACAGGAGGGAACACTGAAGCTTTCTTT | CAMRWGTGGNTEAFF
NA | TRBJ2-1 | many | TRBV7-9 | TGTGCCAGCAGCTCCGGGACCTACAATGAGCAGTTCTTC | CASSSGTYNEQFF
NA | TRBJ2-2 | few | TRBV7-9 | TGTGCCAGCACCCTGCCCCTGGCCCGAACCGGGGAGCTGTTTTTT | CASTLPLARTGELFF
TRBD2 | TRBJ2-1 | NA | TRBV19 | TGTGCCAGCGGGACTAGCGGGGGGAATGAGCAGTTCTTC | CASGTSGGNEQFF
TRBD1 | TRBJ2-3 | NA | TRBV11-1 | TGTGCCAGCAGCTTAGCGAGACAGGGGACGACCACAGATACGCAGTATTTT | CASSLARQGTTTDTQYF